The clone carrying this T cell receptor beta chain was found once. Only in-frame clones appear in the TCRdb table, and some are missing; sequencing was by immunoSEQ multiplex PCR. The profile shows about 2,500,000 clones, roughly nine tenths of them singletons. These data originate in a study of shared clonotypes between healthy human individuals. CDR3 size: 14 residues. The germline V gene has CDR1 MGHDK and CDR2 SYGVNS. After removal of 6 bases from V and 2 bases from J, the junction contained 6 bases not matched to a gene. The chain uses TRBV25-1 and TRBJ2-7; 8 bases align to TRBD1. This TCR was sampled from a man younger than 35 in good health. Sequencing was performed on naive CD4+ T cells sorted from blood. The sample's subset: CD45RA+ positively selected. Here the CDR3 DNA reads TGTGCCAGCAGAGATACGGGACAGGCCTACGAGCAGTACTTC. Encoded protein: CASRDTGQAYEQYF.